The entry below gives a single TCR beta chain sequence along with its context. Per the authors' pipeline: Amplified reference gene primers provided the basis for estimating nucleated cell counts. Some clones are missing from TCRdb's copy, which holds only in-frame ones; the method was immunoSEQ multiplex PCR. The V and J calls and clone size come from that table; D and trimming were worked out from the DNA. The data show roughly 130,000 clones, with around 87% seen just once and more than 3.5% held by the top ten. The record originates from a study of blood T cell repertoires in COVID-19. The V gene's germline CDR1 is SGHAT and CDR2 FQDESV (reference sequence). Trimming cost V 2 bases and J 2 bases, with 13 bases left between them. The length of the CDR3 is 15 residues.

The source is a woman aged 60-75 years with acute or convalescent COVID-19. The rearrangement joins TRBV11-1 to TRBJ2-7; unclear D gene. Sequenced sample: peripheral blood. The CDR3 nucleotides are TGTGCCAGCAGCTTATTCGCAGGCCCTCCCTACGAGCAGTACTTC. Amino acid sequence: CASSLFAGPPYEQYF.